The clone carrying this T cell receptor beta chain was picked up a small number of times. Its antigen is unidentified. Since all of the isolated RNA was reverse transcribed, expressed TCRB transcripts were what got sequenced. Method: immunoSEQ multiplex PCR; TCRdb's copy keeps in-frame clones and lacks some. The sample records about 150,000 clones, roughly 10% being singletons. This sample is part of a study of beta chain features in type 1 diabetes. Study-wide findings and caveats: Any PCR bias toward short templates would affect both groups alike.

Germline CDR1 and CDR2: LNHDA and SQIVND (reference sequence). This CDR3 is built from 15 residues. V dropped 3 bases and J dropped 4; count of bases not matched to a gene: 5. The chain couples TRBV19 to TRBJ2-7, with 11 bases matching TRBD2. What was sequenced was central memory CD4+ T cells from blood. This receptor was identified in a man between 18 and 35 years old in good health. The CDR3 nucleotides read TGTGCCAGTAGTATGCAGGGACTAGCGGTTTACGAGCAGTACTTC. Protein sequence: CASSMQGLAVYEQYF.